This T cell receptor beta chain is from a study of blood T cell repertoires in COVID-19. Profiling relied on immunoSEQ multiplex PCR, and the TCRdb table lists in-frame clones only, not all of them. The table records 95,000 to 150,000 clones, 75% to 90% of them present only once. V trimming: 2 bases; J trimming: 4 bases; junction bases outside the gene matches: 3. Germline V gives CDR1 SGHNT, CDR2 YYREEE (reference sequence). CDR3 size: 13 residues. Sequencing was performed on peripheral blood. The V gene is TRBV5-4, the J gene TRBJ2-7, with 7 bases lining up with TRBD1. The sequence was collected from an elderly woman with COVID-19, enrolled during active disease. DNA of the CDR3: TGTGCCAGCAGCTTCAGGGGGAGTTACGAGCAGTACTTC. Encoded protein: CASSFRGSYEQYF.